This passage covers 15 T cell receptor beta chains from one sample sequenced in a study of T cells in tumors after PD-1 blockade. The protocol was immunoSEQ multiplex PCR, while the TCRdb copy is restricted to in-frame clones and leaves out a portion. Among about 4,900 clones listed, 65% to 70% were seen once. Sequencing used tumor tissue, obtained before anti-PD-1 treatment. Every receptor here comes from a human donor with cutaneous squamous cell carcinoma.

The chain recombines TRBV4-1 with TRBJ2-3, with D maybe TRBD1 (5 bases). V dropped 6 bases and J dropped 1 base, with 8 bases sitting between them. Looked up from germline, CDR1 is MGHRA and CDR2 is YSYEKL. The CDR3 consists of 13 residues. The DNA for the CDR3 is TGCGCCAGCAGGGAAGGGGGCACAGATACGCAGTATTTT. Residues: CASREGGTDTQYF.

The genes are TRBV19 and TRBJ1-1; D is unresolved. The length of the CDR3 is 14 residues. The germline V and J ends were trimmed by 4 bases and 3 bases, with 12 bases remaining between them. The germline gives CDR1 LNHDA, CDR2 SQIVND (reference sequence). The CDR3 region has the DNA TGTGCCAGTAGTACCCGGACGGAAGACACTGAAGCTTTCTTT. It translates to CASSTRTEDTEAFF.

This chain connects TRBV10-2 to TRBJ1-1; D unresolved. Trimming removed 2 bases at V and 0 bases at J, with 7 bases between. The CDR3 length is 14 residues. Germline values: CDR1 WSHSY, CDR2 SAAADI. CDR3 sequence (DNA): TGCGCCAGCAGTGAGGGCAGGTTGAACACTGAAGCTTTCTTT. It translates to CASSEGRLNTEAFF.

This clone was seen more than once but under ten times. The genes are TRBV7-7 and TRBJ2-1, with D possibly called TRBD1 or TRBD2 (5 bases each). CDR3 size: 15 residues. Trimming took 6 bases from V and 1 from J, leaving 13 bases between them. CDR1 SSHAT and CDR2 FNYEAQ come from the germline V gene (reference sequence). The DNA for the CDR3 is TGTGCCAGCAGTTCCGGGACGGGATCCTACAATGAGCAGTTCTTC. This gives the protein CASSSGTGSYNEQFF.

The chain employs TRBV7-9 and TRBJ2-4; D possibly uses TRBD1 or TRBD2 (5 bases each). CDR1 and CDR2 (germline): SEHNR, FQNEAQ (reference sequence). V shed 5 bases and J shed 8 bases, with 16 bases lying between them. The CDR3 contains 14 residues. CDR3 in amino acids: CASSLTGTGDIQYF. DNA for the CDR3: TGTGCCAGCAGCCTTACCGGGACCGGGGACATTCAGTACTTC.

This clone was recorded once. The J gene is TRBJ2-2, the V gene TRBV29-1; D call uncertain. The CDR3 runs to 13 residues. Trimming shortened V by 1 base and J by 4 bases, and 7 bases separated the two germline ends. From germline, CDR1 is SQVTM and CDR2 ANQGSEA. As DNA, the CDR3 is TGCAGCGTTGAAGTCGATTTCACCGGGGAGCTGTTTTTT. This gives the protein CSVEVDFTGELFF.

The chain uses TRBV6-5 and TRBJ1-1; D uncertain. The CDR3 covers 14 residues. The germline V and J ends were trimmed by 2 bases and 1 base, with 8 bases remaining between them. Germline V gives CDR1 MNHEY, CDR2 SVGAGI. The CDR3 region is CASSYRSGNTEAFF. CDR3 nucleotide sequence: TGTGCCAGCAGTTACCGCAGCGGGAACACTGAAGCTTTCTTT.

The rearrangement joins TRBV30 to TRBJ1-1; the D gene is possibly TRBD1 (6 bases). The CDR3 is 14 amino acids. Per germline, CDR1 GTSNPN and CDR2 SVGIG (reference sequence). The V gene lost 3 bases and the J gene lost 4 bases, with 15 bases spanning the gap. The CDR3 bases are TGTGCCTGGAGACCCCAGGGGCGACGCACTGAAGCTTTCTTT. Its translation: CAWRPQGRRTEAFF.

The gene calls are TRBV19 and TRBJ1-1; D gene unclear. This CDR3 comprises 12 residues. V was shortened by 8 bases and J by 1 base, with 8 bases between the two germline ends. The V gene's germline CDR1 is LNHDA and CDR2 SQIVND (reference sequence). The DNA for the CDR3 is TGTGCCAGTTCCAACACGAACACTGAAGCTTTCTTT. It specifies CASSNTNTEAFF.

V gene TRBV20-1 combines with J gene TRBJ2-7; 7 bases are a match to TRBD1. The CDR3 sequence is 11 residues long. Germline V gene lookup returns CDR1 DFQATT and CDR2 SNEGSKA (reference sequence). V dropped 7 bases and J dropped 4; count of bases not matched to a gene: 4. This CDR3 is CSGLTGYEQYF. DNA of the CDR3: TGCAGTGGGCTGACAGGGTACGAGCAGTACTTC.

This CDR3 reads CAWSVLVAAPYNEQFF. In nucleotides, the CDR3 is TGTGCCTGGAGTGTACTGGTTGCTGCCCCCTACAATGAGCAGTTCTTC. V usage is TRBV30 and J usage is TRBJ2-1; D is undetermined. CDR3 length: 16 residues. CDR1 GTSNPN and CDR2 SVGIG come from the germline V gene (reference sequence). The V end lost 0 bases, the J end lost 2 bases, and 14 bases lay between the germline ends.

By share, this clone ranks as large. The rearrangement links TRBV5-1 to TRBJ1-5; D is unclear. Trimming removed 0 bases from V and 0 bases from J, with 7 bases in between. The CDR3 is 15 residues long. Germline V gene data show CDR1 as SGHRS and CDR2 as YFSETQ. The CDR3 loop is CASSLDSNSNQPQHF. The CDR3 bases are TGCGCCAGCAGCTTGGACAGTAATAGCAATCAGCCCCAGCATTTT.

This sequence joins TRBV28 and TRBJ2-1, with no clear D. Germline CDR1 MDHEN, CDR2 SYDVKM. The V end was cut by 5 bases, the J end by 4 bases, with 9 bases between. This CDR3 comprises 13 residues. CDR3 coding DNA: TGTGCCAGCAGTGCTCAGGTTTACAATGAGCAGTTCTTC. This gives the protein CASSAQVYNEQFF.

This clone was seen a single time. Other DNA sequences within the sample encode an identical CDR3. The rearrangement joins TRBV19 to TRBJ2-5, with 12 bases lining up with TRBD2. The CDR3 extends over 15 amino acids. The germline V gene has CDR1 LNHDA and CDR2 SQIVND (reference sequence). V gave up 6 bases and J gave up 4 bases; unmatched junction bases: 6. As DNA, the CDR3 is TGTGCCAGTAGCCTAGCGGGGGGGCCGAGAGAGACCCAGTACTTC. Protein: CASSLAGGPRETQYF.

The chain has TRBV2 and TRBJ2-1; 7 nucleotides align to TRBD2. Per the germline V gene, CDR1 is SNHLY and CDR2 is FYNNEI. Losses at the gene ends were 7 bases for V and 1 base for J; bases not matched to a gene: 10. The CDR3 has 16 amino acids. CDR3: CASNNGRAGSYNEQFF. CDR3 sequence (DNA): TGTGCCAGCAACAATGGTCGAGCGGGATCCTACAATGAGCAGTTCTTC.